The next 26 T cell receptor beta chains were all read from a single sample in a study of blood T cells in healthy people across ages. Together with a sample-barcoded 5' primer, a J-beta primer mix was included in a second PCR lasting roughly 6 to 12 cycles. MiXCR, run by TCRdb on the 5' RACE reads, gives a single entry per CDR3 protein. The sample lists hundreds of thousands of distinct CDR3 sequences; around a quarter were seen once. These records were also assigned to another study, of T cells of mothers and their children.

Specimen: blood. The receptors originated from a boy between 10 and 17 years old in good health.

This sequence joins TRBV29-1 and TRBJ1-3; no clear D gene. This CDR3 contains 13 residues. Germline V gene data show CDR1 as SQVTM and CDR2 as ANQGSEA. V was pared by 1 base and J by 3 bases, with 7 bases between. The DNA of the CDR3 is TGCAGCGTTGAAGGCCGGGTTGGAAACACCATATATTTT. The encoded protein is CSVEGRVGNTIYF.

V gene TRBV6-5 combines with J gene TRBJ2-7, with D possibly TRBD2 on 5 matching bases. V was clipped by 0 bases and J by 0 bases, with 18 bases between them. Germline V CDR1 and CDR2: MNHEY, SVGAGI. The CDR3 extends over 18 amino acids. In DNA form, the CDR3 reads TGTGCCAGCAGTTACTCGCTAGACCGACTACTTTTCTCCTACGAGCAGTACTTC. Residues: CASSYSLDRLLFSYEQYF.

J is TRBJ2-2 and V is TRBV29-1; no firm D call. From germline, CDR1 is SQVTM and CDR2 ANQGSEA. The length of the CDR3 is 13 residues. V lost 0 bases and J lost 9, with 11 bases in between. In DNA form, the CDR3 reads TGCAGCGTTGAAGAGGTCGGAACCAGGGAGCTGTTTTTT. Its protein product is CSVEEVGTRELFF.

This clonotype was seen a handful of times. The chain has TRBV7-2 and TRBJ1-2; no firm D call. This CDR3 comprises 18 residues. Germline V gene lookup returns CDR1 SGHTA and CDR2 FQGNSA. Trimming pared 4 bases from V and 5 bases from J, leaving 26 bases between. The CDR3 loop is CASSSLDWTAPLSYGYTF. DNA of the CDR3: TGTGCCAGCAGCTCCCTCGACTGGACGGCGCCCCTCTCTTATGGCTACACCTTC.

The chain is built from TRBV10-3 and TRBJ2-5, with TRBD2 identical over 7 bases. CDR1 and CDR2 (germline): ENHRY, SYGVKD. V was pared by 0 bases and J by 5 bases, with 3 bases of the junction left unmatched. The CDR3 has 14 amino acids. The CDR3 is CAISESKGGETQYF. In DNA, the CDR3 is TGTGCCATCAGTGAGTCCAAGGGAGGGGAGACCCAGTACTTC.

The rearrangement joins TRBV20-1 to TRBJ2-1; 9 nucleotides align to TRBD2. CDR1 and CDR2 (germline): DFQATT, SNEGSKA (reference sequence). V dropped 3 bases and J dropped 4; count of bases not matched to a gene: 10. CDR3 length: 16 residues. CDR3 sequence (DNA): TGCAGTGCTAGTGGAGCGGGAGGTGTGGGGTACAATGAGCAGTTCTTC. It encodes CSASGAGGVGYNEQFF.

This clonotype was seen more than once but under ten times. V is TRBV6-2 or TRBV6-3 and J is TRBJ1-1; no definite D call. This CDR3 contains 14 residues. Trimming took off 6 bases at V and 3 bases at J, with 14 bases between the two ends. The germline V gene has CDR1 MNHEY and CDR2 SVGEGT. CDR3 sequence: CASSPVQEDTEAFF. The CDR3 coding sequence is TGTGCCAGCAGCCCCGTCCAGGAGGACACTGAAGCTTTCTTT.

V usage is TRBV20-1 and J usage is TRBJ2-1; D unclear. Trimming removed 0 bases at V and 6 bases at J, with 12 bases between. The CDR3 totals 14 residues. Germline CDR1 DFQATT, CDR2 SNEGSKA (reference sequence). The CDR3: CSARDWAEPNEQFF. Written as DNA, the CDR3 is TGCAGTGCTAGAGATTGGGCAGAACCCAATGAGCAGTTCTTC.

In this sample, this clonotype turned up a few times. V and J are TRBV4-1 and TRBJ2-4; possible D gene TRBD1, 5 bases. Per the germline V gene, CDR1 is MGHRA and CDR2 is YSYEKL. V lost 3 bases to trimming and J lost 6 bases, with 18 bases between them. There are 16 residues in the CDR3. CDR3 nucleotide sequence: TGCGCCAGCAGCCAGCTCTCGACAGCCGTTTTAAACATTCAGTACTTC. Translating it yields CASSQLSTAVLNIQYF.

The chain carries TRBV2 and TRBJ2-1; D is unclear. Trimming took 8 bases from V and 0 from J, leaving 8 bases between them. The CDR3 totals 13 residues. Germline V CDR1 and CDR2: SNHLY, FYNNEI. The DNA of the CDR3 is TGTGCCAGCTTGGCGAGCTCCTACAATGAGCAGTTCTTC. It translates to CASLASSYNEQFF.

The rearrangement joins TRBV7-6 to TRBJ2-5, with D possibly TRBD2 on 6 matching bases. The CDR3 contains 15 residues. Germline V gives CDR1 SGHVS, CDR2 FNYEAQ. V dropped 1 base and J dropped 5 bases, with 14 bases sitting between them. In nucleotides, the CDR3 is TGTGCCAGCAGCTTAGTACCTCTGGAGGGGGAGACCCAGTACTTC. It translates to CASSLVPLEGETQYF. The full variable domain, with the rest looked up from reference TRBV7-6 and TRBJ2-5, is GAGVSQSPRYKVTKRGQDVALRCDPISGHVSLYWYRQALGQGPEFLTYFNYEAQQDKSGLPNDRFSAERPEGSISTLTIQRTEQRDSAMYRCASSLVPLEGETQYFGPGTRLLVL.

The CDR3 DNA sequence: TGTGCCAGCAGTGAAGTGCGGACAATGAATTCACCCCTCCACTTT. Translated: CASSEVRTMNSPLHF. V is TRBV6-1 and J is TRBJ1-6, with D perhaps matching TRBD1 (5 bases). V dropped 1 base and J dropped 7 bases, with 11 bases sitting between them. The V gene's germline CDR1 is MNHNS and CDR2 SASEGT. CDR3 length: 15 residues.

The sample holds a few counts of this clonotype. The chain employs TRBV12-3 or TRBV12-4 and TRBJ1-2; D not resolved. V shed 6 bases and J shed 9 bases, with 17 bases lying between them. The CDR3 length is 13 residues. CDR3 bases: TGTGCCAGCAGACGAGGACCGGGAGGTAGCTACACCTTC. Translation: CASRRGPGGSYTF.

This sequence joins TRBV20-1 and TRBJ2-1, with 8 positions matching TRBD2. The V and J ends lost 4 bases and 4 bases, in that order; junction bases with no gene match: 6. The CDR3 contains 14 residues. Germline V CDR1 and CDR2: DFQATT, SNEGSKA (reference sequence). The CDR3 DNA sequence: TGCAGTGCTACACGGACTAGCAGTTACAATGAGCAGTTCTTC. It codes for CSATRTSSYNEQFF.

This sequence joins TRBV6-1 and TRBJ2-5; TRBD2 matches at 11 bases. Near its end, the DNA agrees better with TRBJ2-1, so the J call may be wrong. Germline CDR1 is MNHNS and CDR2 is SASEGT. This CDR3 has 15 amino acids. This CDR3 reads CASSEIAGGDNEQFF. In DNA form, the CDR3 reads TGTGCCAGCAGTGAGATAGCGGGGGGGGACAATGAGCAGTTCTTC.

The rearrangement joins TRBV29-1 to TRBJ2-1, with D perhaps matching TRBD2 (5 bases). Trimming pared 3 bases from V and 2 bases from J, leaving 11 bases between. CDR3 length: 14 residues. CDR1 is SQVTM and CDR2 is ANQGSEA in the germline V gene. CDR3 residues: CSVDSGKTYNEQFF. For the CDR3, the DNA is TGCAGCGTTGATTCGGGGAAAACCTACAATGAGCAGTTCTTC.

This clonotype was detected only a few times. The CDR3, as DNA: TGTGCCAGCAACAACGGAAAGACCTACGAGCAGTACTTC. This sequence encodes CASNNGKTYEQYF. This rearrangement joins TRBV28 to TRBJ2-5; the D is unclear. The DNA end lines up better with TRBJ2-7; the J call may be wrong. This CDR3 is built from 13 residues. Germline lookup yields CDR1 MDHEN and CDR2 SYDVKM.

This clonotype was observed a handful of times. The chain carries TRBV20-1 and TRBJ2-1; 10 bases fit TRBD2. The germline V gene has CDR1 DFQATT and CDR2 SNEGSKA (reference sequence). The V gene end was trimmed by 4 bases and the J gene end by 6 bases; junction bases not matched to a gene: 3. This CDR3 is built from 13 residues. This CDR3 is CSATPSGSNEQFF. The CDR3 region has the DNA TGCAGTGCTACCCCTAGCGGGAGCAATGAGCAGTTCTTC.

The CDR3, as DNA: TGTGCCAGCAGCCCTCCGCCCCCTGGAGATACGCAGTATTTT. It translates to CASSPPPPGDTQYF. The J gene is TRBJ2-3, the V gene TRBV3-1, with D hard to call. Germline V gene lookup returns CDR1 LGHDT and CDR2 YNNKEL (reference sequence). This CDR3 is 14 amino acids long. V was clipped by 4 bases and J by 5 bases, with 13 bases between them.

The chain combines TRBV12-3 or TRBV12-4 with TRBJ2-3; no reliable D call. This CDR3 is built from 16 residues. Trimming stripped 0 bases from V and 3 bases from J, with 13 bases between. The CDR3 region has the DNA TGTGCCAGCAGTTTAGCTGGCTCGGTGGGGACAGATACGCAGTATTTT. It encodes CASSLAGSVGTDTQYF.

The chain carries TRBV5-1 and TRBJ2-7; tentatively, D is TRBD2 (6 bases). The last part of the DNA fits TRBJ2-1 better; the J call may be wrong. The CDR3 has 12 residues. CDR1 SGHRS and CDR2 YFSETQ come from the germline V gene. The CDR3, as DNA: TGCGCCAGCGCGGGGAGCTACAATGAGCAGTTCTTC. Amino acids: CASAGSYNEQFF.

This clonotype showed up just a few times. The chain recombines TRBV7-2 with TRBJ2-5, with 8 bases lining up with TRBD2. The J call may not be correct, given that the DNA end is closer to TRBJ2-7. This CDR3 is built from 16 residues. In germline, CDR1 is SGHTA, CDR2 FQGNSA. As DNA, the CDR3 is TGTGCCAGCAGCTTAGCCACGGGACTAGACTCCTACGAGCAGTACTTC. It yields the protein CASSLATGLDSYEQYF.

The chain recombines TRBV3-1 with TRBJ2-1; D not certain. Germline loops: CDR1 LGHDT, CDR2 YNNKEL (reference sequence). The CDR3 runs to 13 residues. Trimming stripped 2 bases from V and 4 bases from J, with 6 bases between. The CDR3: CASSQPVYNEQFF. The CDR3 DNA sequence: TGTGCCAGCAGCCAACCCGTTTACAATGAGCAGTTCTTC.

The chain combines TRBV4-3 with TRBJ2-7; the D call may be TRBD1 or TRBD2 (5 bases each). Trimming pared 4 bases from V and 3 bases from J, leaving 13 bases between. This CDR3 is built from 14 residues. CDR1 and CDR2 from the germline V gene are LGHNA and YSLEER. The CDR3 is CASSPEGKSYEQYF. In DNA form, the CDR3 reads TGCGCCAGCAGCCCCGAGGGGAAAAGCTACGAGCAGTACTTC.

The chain couples TRBV4-2 to TRBJ2-1; 9 bases are shared with TRBD2. The CDR3 length is 15 residues. Germline trimming cut 0 bases from V and 7 bases from J; bases unmatched to any gene: 4. Looked up from germline, CDR1 is LGHNA and CDR2 is YNFKEQ. In nucleotides, the CDR3 is TGTGCCAGCAGCCAAGATCGCGGGAGGGTGAATGAGCAGTTCTTC. Translation gives CASSQDRGRVNEQFF.

The rearrangement links TRBV15 to TRBJ2-1; 8 bases align to TRBD2. CDR3 length: 15 residues. The germline V gene has CDR1 LNHNV and CDR2 YYDKDF (reference sequence). V lost 3 bases and J lost 4; bases outside the gene matches: 5. The DNA for the CDR3 is TGTGCCACCAGCAGTGCTAGCGGGCATTACAATGAGCAGTTCTTC. This translates into CATSSASGHYNEQFF.